The 24 T cell receptor beta chains in this list originate from one sample, sequenced in a study of blood T cells in healthy people across ages. A second PCR of about 7 to 12 cycles used a sample-barcoded 5' primer and a J-beta primer mix. TCRdb recomputed calls from the 5' RACE reads with MiXCR, one row per CDR3 protein. The sample lists approximately 800,000 distinct CDR3 sequences, roughly 24% seen once, with around 3% in the top ten. These data are also associated with another study on T cells of mothers and their children.

Sequences were obtained from blood. Receptors were obtained from a boy between 5 and 17 years old in good health.

The rearrangement uses TRBV5-1 and TRBJ2-3; 8 bases map to TRBD1. CDR1 and CDR2 (germline): SGHRS, YFSETQ. Trimming removed 0 bases from V and 5 bases from J; junction bases left unmatched: 11. The CDR3 runs to 17 residues. The CDR3 nucleotides are TGCGCCAGCAGCTTGGCCAATTCAGGGGGCGAAAGAGATACGCAGTATTTT. It is translated as CASSLANSGGERDTQYF.

The table lists this clonotype with a few counts. The chain has TRBV5-1 and TRBJ1-1; 9 bases map to TRBD1. The CDR3 spans 17 residues. Germline trimming cut 4 bases from V and 0 bases from J; bases unmatched to any gene: 10. Germline lookup yields CDR1 SGHRS and CDR2 YFSETQ. CDR3 protein: CASSPGQGVHMNTEAFF. The CDR3 coding sequence is TGCGCCAGCAGCCCGGGACAGGGTGTCCACATGAACACTGAAGCTTTCTTT. The full variable domain, completed using reference TRBV5-1 and TRBJ1-1, is KAGVTQTPRYLIKTRGQQVTLSCSPISGHRSVSWYQQTPGQGLQFLFEYFSETQRNKGNFPGRFSGRQFSNSRSEMNVSTLELGDSALYLCASSPGQGVHMNTEAFFGQGTRLTVV.

The chain carries TRBV5-1 and TRBJ2-3; 8 nucleotides agree with TRBD2. V gave up 1 base and J gave up 1 base; unmatched junction bases: 5. CDR3 length: 16 amino acids. The V gene's germline CDR1 is SGHRS and CDR2 YFSETQ. The CDR3 nucleotides are TGCGCCAGCAGCTTGATAGGTAGCGGGGGCACAGATACGCAGTATTTT. Amino acids: CASSLIGSGGTDTQYF.

The CDR3 DNA is TGTGCCAGCAGTCCAGGCGATCAGCCCCAGTATTTT. Amino acids: CASSPGDQPQYF. The V gene is TRBV6-6, the J gene TRBJ1-5; D is unresolved. The J call is in doubt because the DNA end fits TRBJ2-3 better. The CDR3 consists of 12 residues. CDR1 is MNHNY and CDR2 is SVGAGI in the germline V gene (reference sequence).

The chain is built from TRBV6-1 and TRBJ1-1; D not certain. The germline V and J ends were trimmed by 5 bases and 0 bases, with 7 bases remaining between them. Germline values: CDR1 MNHNS, CDR2 SASEGT. The CDR3 consists of 13 residues. DNA for the CDR3: TGTGCCAGCAGTTGGGCGATGAACACTGAAGCTTTCTTT. It yields the protein CASSWAMNTEAFF.

The rearrangement uses TRBV5-1 and TRBJ2-5; 7 nucleotides line up with TRBD2. The assigned J gene may be wrong: the sequence end matches TRBJ2-7 better. Germline V CDR1 and CDR2: SGHRS, YFSETQ. The CDR3 has 14 residues. The CDR3 region is CASSDAGVSYEQYF. As DNA, the CDR3 is TGCGCCAGCAGCGATGCGGGGGTTTCCTACGAGCAGTACTTC.

A note on this clonotype: Given the absence of the conserved phenylalanine or tryptophan at the CDR3 end, a read error is likely. This rearrangement joins TRBV27 to TRBJ1-1; possibly TRBD1 for D (5 bases). CDR1 MNHEY and CDR2 SMNVEV come from the germline V gene (reference sequence). Trimming left V 7 bases short and J 1 base short, with 19 bases between. The CDR3 is 16 amino acids. Here the CDR3 DNA reads TGTGCCAGCAAAGACATTCTGCAGGGAAAGAACACTGAAGCTTTCCTT. Translating it yields CASKDILQGKNTEAFL.

This chain joins TRBV27 and TRBJ2-7, with a tentative D call TRBD2 (6 bases). Germline CDR1 reads MNHEY; CDR2 reads SMNVEV (reference sequence). This CDR3 region has 13 residues. Trimming pared 0 bases from V and 5 bases from J, leaving 8 bases between. The CDR3 DNA reads as TGTGCCAGCAGTTTATCGGGGAGGAACGAGCAGTACTTC. Translation gives CASSLSGRNEQYF.

Comment on this clonotype: Its ends do not fully match the called genes, so a read error is possible. V usage is TRBV24-1 and J usage is TRBJ1-1; D unresolved. Germline-derived CDR1 and CDR2 are KGHDR and SFDVKD. The CDR3 sequence is 14 residues long. The CDR3 region has the DNA TGTGCCACCAGTTCTGGCCGGCCTAACACTCAAGCTTTCTTT. Protein sequence: CATSSGRPNTQAFF.

The genes are TRBV20-1 and TRBJ1-5; D call uncertain. The CDR3 spans 16 residues. Germline CDR1 and CDR2: DFQATT and SNEGSKA (reference sequence). V dropped 3 bases and J dropped 4 bases, with 19 bases sitting between them. Here the CDR3 DNA reads TGCAGTGCTAGGACCACGGACGGAGGACGGAATCAGCCCCAGCATTTT. Protein product: CSARTTDGGRNQPQHF.

The chain links TRBV7-2 to TRBJ1-1; D remains unclear. The CDR3 totals 15 residues. Trimming took 1 base from V and 0 from J, leaving 9 bases between them. Per the germline V gene, CDR1 is SGHTA and CDR2 is FQGNSA. CDR3 coding DNA: TGTGCCAGCAGCTTAGGATACCTCATGAACACTGAAGCTTTCTTT. This gives the protein CASSLGYLMNTEAFF.

The chain is built from TRBV5-1 and TRBJ1-6; the match to TRBD1 covers 8 bases. After removal of 5 bases from V and 2 bases from J, the junction contained 9 bases not matched to a gene. In germline, CDR1 is SGHRS, CDR2 YFSETQ. This CDR3 has 17 amino acids. In DNA form, the CDR3 reads TGCGCCAGCAGAGGACAGGGATCTTCAACCTATAATTCACCCCTCCACTTT. Residues: CASRGQGSSTYNSPLHF.

V gene TRBV9 combines with J gene TRBJ2-3; TRBD2 is a possible D gene (5 bases). Looked up from germline, CDR1 is SGDLS and CDR2 is YYNGEE. CDR3 length equals 15 residues. V was cut by 1 base and J by 0 bases, with 9 bases left in between. Written as DNA, the CDR3 is TGTGCCAGCAGCGTAAGAGAGGGAAGCACAGATACGCAGTATTTT. Protein: CASSVREGSTDTQYF.

V is TRBV5-1 and J is TRBJ2-7; D call uncertain. CDR1 is SGHRS, CDR2 YFSETQ, per germline. Trimming removed 0 bases at V and 0 bases at J, with 7 bases between. This CDR3 is built from 14 residues. The CDR3 loop reads CASSLEWVSYEQYF. CDR3 nucleotide sequence: TGCGCCAGCAGCTTGGAGTGGGTCTCCTACGAGCAGTACTTC.

This chain joins TRBV7-9 and TRBJ1-4; D might be TRBD1 (6 bases). The CDR3 length is 15 residues. The germline V and J ends were trimmed by 5 bases and 4 bases, with 14 bases remaining between them. Per germline, CDR1 SEHNR and CDR2 FQNEAQ (reference sequence). CDR3 region: CASSLMDSRNEKLFF. As DNA, the CDR3 is TGTGCCAGCAGCCTCATGGACAGCCGTAATGAAAAACTGTTTTTT.

This sequence joins TRBV6-5 and TRBJ1-2, with D possibly being TRBD1 (5 bases). Germline CDR1 and CDR2: MNHEY and SVGAGI. The V end was cut by 0 bases, the J end by 3 bases, with 8 bases between. CDR3 length: 14 residues. Here the CDR3 DNA reads TGTGCCAGCAGTTACTCAGGGGCTCACTATGGCTACACCTTC. It is translated as CASSYSGAHYGYTF.

A few counts support this clonotype. This rearrangement joins TRBV5-1 to TRBJ2-1; possibly TRBD2 for D (5 bases). Germline loops: CDR1 SGHRS, CDR2 YFSETQ. V shed 5 bases and J shed 7 bases, with 10 bases lying between them. This CDR3 spans 12 amino acids. The CDR3 DNA is TGCGCCAGCAGTCCGGACTTTAATGAGCAGTTCTTC. This codes for CASSPDFNEQFF.

This clonotype was seen more than once but under ten times. The rearrangement joins TRBV9 to TRBJ1-6, with D tentatively TRBD1 (5 bases). The ends were cut back, 6 bases at V and 0 bases at J, with 10 bases in the middle. Germline assignment: CDR1 SGDLS and CDR2 YYNGEE. CDR3 length: 15 residues. The CDR3 bases are TGTGCCAGCAAAAGGGGAAGCTCCTATAATTCACCCCTCCACTTT. Translated: CASKRGSSYNSPLHF.

This clonotype was seen a few times. This chain connects TRBV20-1 to TRBJ2-5; TRBD2 matches at 7 bases. The CDR3 length is 12 residues. V trimming: 6 bases; J trimming: 4 bases; junction bases outside the gene matches: 5. Germline loops: CDR1 DFQATT, CDR2 SNEGSKA (reference sequence). For the CDR3, the DNA is TGCAGTGCCATCGGGACTACAGAGACCCAGTACTTC. It is translated as CSAIGTTETQYF.

This clonotype appeared a few times. This chain joins TRBV6-5 and TRBJ2-5; tentatively, D is TRBD1 (5 bases). The DNA end is a closer match to TRBJ2-7, so the J assignment may be wrong. The germline V gene encodes CDR1 MNHEY and CDR2 SVGAGI. This CDR3 spans 14 amino acids. CDR3 residues: CASSTTGGANEQYF. The DNA for the CDR3 is TGTGCCAGCAGTACAACGGGTGGGGCAAACGAGCAGTACTTC.

This chain connects TRBV5-5 to TRBJ2-7; D is possibly TRBD1 (6 bases). Germline V gene data show CDR1 as SGHKS and CDR2 as YYEKEE (reference sequence). V lost 5 bases and J lost 2, with 17 bases in between. CDR3 size: 15 residues. The CDR3, as DNA: TGTGCCAGCAGATTGAGGACAGAGGGCACCTACGAGCAGTACTTC. Its translation is CASRLRTEGTYEQYF.

This clonotype has only a few counts. The chain combines TRBV7-9 with TRBJ1-6; the D is unclear. With 1 base removed from V and 10 bases from J, the gap between germline ends came to 11 bases. CDR1 SEHNR and CDR2 FQNEAQ come from the germline V gene (reference sequence). The CDR3 runs to 14 residues. The CDR3 reads CASSLGTSVSPLHF. The CDR3 coding sequence is TGTGCCAGCAGCTTAGGGACGTCAGTATCACCCCTCCACTTT.

This chain joins TRBV5-5 and TRBJ2-3; D is uncertain. Germline V gene data show CDR1 as SGHKS and CDR2 as YYEKEE (reference sequence). Trimming took 0 bases from V and 1 from J, leaving 6 bases between them. The CDR3 loop spans 14 amino acids. In DNA form, the CDR3 reads TGTGCCAGCAGCTTGGGTTTTCGCACAGATACGCAGTATTTT. Protein product: CASSLGFRTDTQYF.

The V gene is TRBV7-2, the J gene TRBJ1-4; tentatively, D is TRBD1 (5 bases). The CDR3 is 15 amino acids. The germline V gene encodes CDR1 SGHTA and CDR2 FQGNSA. V shed 2 bases and J shed 0 bases, with 7 bases lying between them. As DNA, the CDR3 is TGTGCCAGCAGCTTAAGGGGTCCAACTAATGAAAAACTGTTTTTT. It specifies CASSLRGPTNEKLFF.